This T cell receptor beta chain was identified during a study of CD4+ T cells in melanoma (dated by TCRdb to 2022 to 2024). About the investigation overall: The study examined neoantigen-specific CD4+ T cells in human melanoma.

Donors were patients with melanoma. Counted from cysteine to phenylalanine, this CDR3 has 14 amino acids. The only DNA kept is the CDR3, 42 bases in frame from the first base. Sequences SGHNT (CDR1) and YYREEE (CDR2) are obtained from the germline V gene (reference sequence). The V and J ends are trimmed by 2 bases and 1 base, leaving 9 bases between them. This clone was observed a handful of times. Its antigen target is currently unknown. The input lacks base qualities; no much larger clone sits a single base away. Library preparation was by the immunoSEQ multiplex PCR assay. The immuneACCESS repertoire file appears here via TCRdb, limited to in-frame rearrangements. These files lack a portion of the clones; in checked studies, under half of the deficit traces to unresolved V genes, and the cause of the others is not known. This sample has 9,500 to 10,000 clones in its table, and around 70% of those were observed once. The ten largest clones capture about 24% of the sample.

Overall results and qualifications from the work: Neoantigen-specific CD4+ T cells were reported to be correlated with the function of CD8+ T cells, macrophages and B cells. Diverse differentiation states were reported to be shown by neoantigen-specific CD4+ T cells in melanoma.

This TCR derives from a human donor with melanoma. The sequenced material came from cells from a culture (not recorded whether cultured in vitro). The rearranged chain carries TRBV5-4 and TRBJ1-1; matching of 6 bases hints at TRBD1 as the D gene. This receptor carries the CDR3 CASSLQGGNTEAFF. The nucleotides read TGTGCCAGCAGCTTACAGGGTGGGAACACTGAAGCTTTCTTT.